The 16 T cell receptor beta chains below were found in one sample sequenced in a study of early T cells in non-severe SARS-CoV-2 infection (dated by TCRdb to about 2021). Preparation of the library involved 5' RACE. The listed sequencing device is NextSeq 500. TCRdb's own reprocessing of the public reads used fastp at Q25 and MiXCR and kept productive beta chains. Identical CDR3 protein sequences are pooled into one entry, listed with their most common genes and DNA. The sample includes under 100,000 distinct CDR3 sequences, with roughly an eighth observed a single time. Approximately 1.3% of the sample comes from the top ten. The sequenced sample was whole blood. These receptors came from an adult who was a healthcare worker with PCR-confirmed SARS-CoV-2 infection or an uninfected control (not recorded which).

This clonotype was counted at least ten times. This chain joins TRBV11-2 and TRBJ2-1; weak D call: TRBD2 (5 bases). Trimming shortened V by 3 bases and J by 0 bases, and 12 bases separated the two germline ends. Germline V gene lookup returns CDR1 SGHAT and CDR2 FQNNGV. The CDR3 consists of 16 residues. The CDR3 spells CASSFTAVSSYNEQFF. DNA of the CDR3: TGTGCCAGCAGCTTTACAGCGGTCTCCTCCTACAATGAGCAGTTCTTC.

This clonotype was found a few times. This chain joins TRBV6-5 and TRBJ2-2; 7 nucleotides line up with TRBD1. V lost 7 bases to trimming and J lost 3 bases; unmatched junction nucleotides: 5. Germline CDR1 and CDR2: MNHEY and SVGAGI. The CDR3 sequence is 14 residues long. Written as DNA, the CDR3 is TGTGCCAGCAAATTCGACAGGGACACCGGGGAGCTGTTTTTT. It encodes CASKFDRDTGELFF.

This clonotype appeared a few times. The chain carries TRBV6-2 or TRBV6-3 and TRBJ2-1, with 9 positions matching TRBD2. V was clipped by 6 bases and J by 7 bases; unmatched bases: 13. There are 16 residues in the CDR3. Per germline, CDR1 MNHEY and CDR2 SVGEGT. CDR3 sequence (DNA): TGTGCCAGCAGAACCAAGCGGGGGGACTCGGCGAATGAGCAGTTCTTC. The encoded protein is CASRTKRGDSANEQFF.

This clonotype was counted only a few times. This rearrangement joins TRBV6-1 to TRBJ2-3, with D perhaps given as TRBD1 or TRBD2 (6 bases each). The CDR3 has 18 amino acids. Trimming took 5 bases from V and 6 from J, leaving 27 bases between them. Germline V gene lookup returns CDR1 MNHNS and CDR2 SASEGT. The CDR3 reads CASSPWTKGDSGPDTQYF. The DNA for the CDR3 is TGTGCCAGCAGTCCGTGGACTAAGGGGGATTCGGGCCCCGATACGCAGTATTTT.

This clonotype was observed at least ten times. The V and J genes are TRBV7-2 and TRBJ1-3; a possible D gene is TRBD1 (6 bases). There are 14 residues in the CDR3. Trimming took off 4 bases at V and 2 bases at J, with 9 bases between the two ends. CDR1 is SGHTA and CDR2 is FQGNSA in the germline V gene. The CDR3 DNA reads as TGTGCCAGCAGCTCGTACAGGGCTGGAAACACCATATATTTT. Translating gives CASSSYRAGNTIYF.

The V and J genes are TRBV20-1 and TRBJ2-3; 8 positions agree with TRBD2. Germline V gives CDR1 DFQATT, CDR2 SNEGSKA (reference sequence). V dropped 2 bases and J dropped 2; count of bases not matched to a gene: 9. The CDR3 runs to 16 residues. The CDR3 nucleotides are TGCAGTGCTAGATCTGTGGCGGGGGGCCACACAGATACGCAGTATTTT. It codes for CSARSVAGGHTDTQYF.

The rearrangement links TRBV30 to TRBJ1-1; tentatively, D is TRBD1 (6 bases). Between the trimmed V and J ends, which lost 5 bases and 2 bases, there was a span of 9 bases. The CDR3 runs to 12 residues. CDR1 and CDR2 from the germline V gene are GTSNPN and SVGIG (reference sequence). The CDR3 DNA reads TGTGCCTGGCGGGGGACAAACACTGAAGCTTTCTTT. The encoded protein is CAWRGTNTEAFF. Looking up the rest from reference TRBV30 and TRBJ1-1 gives the full variable domain: SQTIHQWPATLVQPVGSPLSLECTVEGTSNPNLYWYRQAAGRGLQLLFYSVGIGQISSEVPQNLSASRPQDRQFILSSKKLLLSDSGFYLCAWRGTNTEAFFGQGTRLTVV.

This clonotype was found many times. V and J are TRBV2 and TRBJ2-1; the D is unclear. V was pared by 7 bases and J by 1 base, with 17 bases between. The CDR3 totals 16 residues. From germline, CDR1 is SNHLY and CDR2 FYNNEI. CDR3 bases: TGTGCCAGCACTATCCCCGAGTACCCTTCCTACAATGAGCAGTTCTTC. Its translation: CASTIPEYPSYNEQFF.

The rearrangement links TRBV5-1 to TRBJ1-5; D remains ambiguous. CDR3 size: 16 residues. The germline V gene has CDR1 SGHRS and CDR2 YFSETQ. Trimming pared 2 bases from V and 0 bases from J, leaving 12 bases between. The CDR3 protein is CASSFPKADSNQPQHF. DNA of the CDR3: TGCGCCAGCAGCTTCCCCAAGGCAGATAGCAATCAGCCCCAGCATTTT.

This clonotype appeared many times. The genes are TRBV11-2 and TRBJ2-2; 8 nucleotides agree with TRBD1. This CDR3 comprises 17 residues. Trimming cost V 5 bases and J 4 bases; bases outside gene matches: 12. CDR1 and CDR2 from the germline V gene are SGHAT and FQNNGV. The DNA of the CDR3 is TGTGCCAGCAGCCCCGGACAGGGTCGGGGTGGCACCGGGGAGCTGTTTTTT. This translates into CASSPGQGRGGTGELFF.

This clonotype was counted only a few times. This sequence joins TRBV30 and TRBJ2-6, with D perhaps TRBD2 (6 bases). The V and J ends lost 4 bases and 0 bases respectively, with 10 bases between them. Germline V CDR1 and CDR2: GTSNPN, SVGIG (reference sequence). This CDR3 region has 15 residues. CDR3 sequence (DNA): TGTGCCTGGACGGGAGACTTCTCTGGGGCCAACGTCCTGACTTTC. Its translation is CAWTGDFSGANVLTF.

The chain links TRBV6-5 to TRBJ1-4; a possible D gene is TRBD1 (5 bases). CDR1 MNHEY and CDR2 SVGAGI come from the germline V gene. Trimming removed 2 bases at V and 11 bases at J, with 6 bases between. The CDR3 extends over 11 amino acids. The CDR3 nucleotides read TGTGCCAGCAGTTACGAGGGGAAACTGTTTTTT. Translation gives CASSYEGKLFF.

V usage is TRBV3-1 and J usage is TRBJ1-6; D possibly corresponds to TRBD1 (6 bases). CDR1 is LGHDT and CDR2 is YNNKEL in the germline V gene (reference sequence). There are 14 residues in the CDR3. Trimming stripped 6 bases from V and 7 bases from J, with 13 bases between. CDR3: CASRKGGANSPLHF. The CDR3 DNA reads as TGTGCCAGCAGGAAGGGGGGCGCGAATTCACCCCTCCACTTT.

Regarding this clonotype: A much more abundant neighbour one base away suggests this may be a read error. Given the absence of the conserved phenylalanine or tryptophan at the CDR3 end, a read error is likely. The genes are TRBV3-1 and TRBJ2-1; D is perhaps TRBD2 (6 bases). From germline, CDR1 is LGHDT and CDR2 YNNKEL (reference sequence). V was clipped by 4 bases and J by 5 bases, with 15 bases between them. The CDR3 has 15 residues. CDR3 in amino acids: CASSPGLPAHNEQFL. The CDR3 nucleotides read TGTGCCAGCAGCCCCGGACTACCCGCCCACAATGAGCAGTTCTTG.

The rearrangement uses TRBV29-1 and TRBJ2-1; no definite D call. Trimming cost V 7 bases and J 5 bases, with 21 bases left between them. Germline values: CDR1 SQVTM, CDR2 ANQGSEA. The CDR3 has 15 amino acids. The chain's CDR3 is CSATRVVGLNNEQFF. CDR3 nucleotides: TGCAGCGCCACAAGGGTGGTTGGGTTGAACAATGAGCAGTTCTTC.

This clonotype was counted once. The chain is built from TRBV20-1 and TRBJ2-2, with TRBD2 as a possible D gene (5 bases). The CDR3 contains 15 residues. Per the germline V gene, CDR1 is DFQATT and CDR2 is SNEGSKA (reference sequence). Deletions cut 0 bases from V and 5 bases from J, with 13 bases between. The CDR3: CSARDPSNPTGELFF. Written as DNA, the CDR3 is TGCAGTGCTAGAGATCCTAGCAACCCTACCGGGGAGCTGTTTTTT.